One and the same sample provided the 19 T cell receptor beta chains below, sequenced in a study of long-term antiretroviral therapy in people with HIV. The authors ran the immunoSEQ assay, v3.0, at survey level. Sequencing used immunoSEQ multiplex PCR; TCRdb keeps in-frame clones, though not all of them. This table holds some 45,000 clones, more than 75% found once. Sequenced here: unsorted PBMCs, sampled 0.1 years before starting antiretroviral therapy. The origin of the receptors is a woman aged 50 to 65 with HIV.

This clone ranks as medium-sized (0.01 to 0.1%). The V and J genes are TRBV2 and TRBJ2-7; TRBD2 matches 8 bases. Germline loops: CDR1 SNHLY, CDR2 FYNNEI. The CDR3 is 13 residues long. V lost 8 bases to trimming and J lost 5 bases; unmatched junction nucleotides: 8. The DNA of the CDR3 is TGTGCCAGCCTCGGACGGGGGGGCAACGAGCAGTACTTC. Translating it yields CASLGRGGNEQYF.

This chain links TRBV9 with TRBJ1-5, with D uncertain. Looked up from germline, CDR1 is SGDLS and CDR2 is YYNGEE. The CDR3 covers 14 residues. V lost 4 bases and J lost 5, with 13 bases in between. CDR3 coding DNA: TGTGCCAGCAGCCCTGACGCCGGTGATCAGCCCCAGCATTTT. Its translation is CASSPDAGDQPQHF.

The chain is built from TRBV7-8 and TRBJ2-7; D call uncertain. Trimming removed 1 base at V and 1 base at J, with 8 bases between. This CDR3 region has 14 residues. Germline V CDR1 and CDR2: SGHVS, FQNEAQ. The chain's CDR3 is CASSLVGGSYEQYF. For the CDR3, the DNA is TGTGCCAGCAGCTTAGTCGGCGGATCCTACGAGCAGTACTTC.

The V call is TRBV29-1, the J call TRBJ2-5; 12 bases map to TRBD2. The germline CDR1 and CDR2 sequences are SQVTM and ANQGSEA. This CDR3 spans 14 amino acids. After removal of 6 bases from V and 2 bases from J, the junction contained 4 bases not matched to a gene. The CDR3 region is CSVALAGGQETQYF. The DNA for the CDR3 is TGCAGCGTGGCCCTAGCGGGGGGGCAAGAGACCCAGTACTTC. The full variable domain, in which reference TRBV29-1 and TRBJ2-5 provide the parts outside the CDR3, is SAVISQKPSRDICQRGTSLTIQCQVDSQVTMMFWYRQQPGQSLTLIATANQGSEATYESGFVIDKFPISRPNLTFSTLTVSNMSPEDSSIYLCSVALAGGQETQYFGPGTRLLVL.

The chain has TRBV6-4 and TRBJ1-6; 7 bases map to TRBD1. Per the germline V gene, CDR1 is MRHNA and CDR2 is SNTAGT. The ends lost 5 bases at V and 7 bases at J; junction bases unmatched: 8. The CDR3 length is 15 residues. The CDR3 nucleotides are TGTGCCAGCAGTCCCGGGACAGACCAGAATTCACCCCTCCACTTT. It yields the protein CASSPGTDQNSPLHF.

V gene TRBV6-6 combines with J gene TRBJ2-2; 10 positions agree with TRBD2. Germline CDR1 is MNHNY and CDR2 is SVGAGI (reference sequence). Germline trimming cut 4 bases from V and 4 bases from J; bases unmatched to any gene: 6. The CDR3 spans 16 residues. CDR3 sequence: CASSSLAGAVTGELFF. CDR3 DNA: TGTGCCAGCAGTTCTCTAGCGGGGGCCGTCACCGGGGAGCTGTTTTTT.

The CDR3 here is CASSRVGYGYTF. DNA of the CDR3: TGTGCCAGCAGCCGGGTGGGATATGGCTACACCTTC. V is TRBV5-6 and J is TRBJ1-2; D gene unclear. CDR3 length: 12 amino acids. V lost 4 bases to trimming and J lost 5 bases, with 9 bases between them. Germline V gene data show CDR1 as SGHDT and CDR2 as YYEEEE.

The chain combines TRBV5-4 with TRBJ2-7; 7 bases map to TRBD2. This CDR3 is built from 15 residues. Germline lookup yields CDR1 SGHNT and CDR2 YYREEE (reference sequence). With V trimmed by 4 bases and J by 2 bases, 9 bases remained unmatched. CDR3 DNA: TGTGCCAGCAGCCGACCAGGACTAGATACCTACGAGCAGTACTTC. Translation: CASSRPGLDTYEQYF.

CDR3 coding DNA: TGCGCCAGCAGCCCGCTGGGACAGCGGAATGAAAAACTGTTTTTT. This translates into CASSPLGQRNEKLFF. The chain combines TRBV5-1 with TRBJ1-4; 7 bases agree with TRBD1. Germline V gene sequence: CDR1 SGHRS, CDR2 YFSETQ. V dropped 4 bases and J dropped 5; count of bases not matched to a gene: 8. The CDR3 covers 15 residues.

V gene TRBV6-6 combines with J gene TRBJ2-3, with D possibly being TRBD1 (5 bases). V dropped 7 bases and J dropped 2 bases, with 10 bases sitting between them. Germline CDR1 is MNHNY and CDR2 is SVGAGI (reference sequence). The length of the CDR3 is 13 residues. The CDR3 DNA follows: TGTGCCAGCATTAGCAGGGTCACAGATACGCAGTATTTT. Amino acids: CASISRVTDTQYF.

The genes are TRBV15 and TRBJ2-3; TRBD2 might be the D (5 bases). In germline, CDR1 is LNHNV, CDR2 YYDKDF (reference sequence). Trimming took 0 bases from V and 2 from J, leaving 12 bases between them. The CDR3 loop spans 16 amino acids. CDR3 region: CATSRDVTGNTDTQYF. CDR3 nucleotide sequence: TGTGCCACCAGCAGAGATGTGACGGGGAACACAGATACGCAGTATTTT.

This clone was seen just once. The V call is TRBV5-1, the J call TRBJ1-1; D remains unclear. The germline V gene encodes CDR1 SGHRS and CDR2 YFSETQ. This CDR3 spans 14 amino acids. With 0 bases removed from V and 4 bases from J, the gap between germline ends came to 10 bases. The CDR3 sequence is CASSLEQTFTEAFF. DNA of the CDR3: TGCGCCAGCAGCTTGGAACAGACCTTCACTGAAGCTTTCTTT.

This clone was counted a few times. The V call is TRBV7-8, the J call TRBJ1-5; TRBD1 agrees at 8 bases. Germline values: CDR1 SGHVS, CDR2 FQNEAQ. This CDR3 has 13 residues. The V and J ends lost 2 bases and 10 bases, in that order; junction bases with no gene match: 4. CDR3 DNA sequence: TGTGCCAGCAGCTTATCAGGGGGCACACCCCAGCATTTT. It translates to CASSLSGGTPQHF.

V gene TRBV28 combines with J gene TRBJ1-1; 9 nucleotides line up with TRBD1. V lost 5 bases to trimming and J lost 4 bases; unmatched junction nucleotides: 11. Germline V gives CDR1 MDHEN, CDR2 SYDVKM. The CDR3 sequence is 16 residues long. In nucleotides, the CDR3 is TGTGCCAGCAGTGTGACTGGGACAGGGCTACTCACTGAAGCTTTCTTT. Protein: CASSVTGTGLLTEAFF.

This chain links TRBV4-3 with TRBJ2-2; D gene uncertain. The CDR3 has 15 amino acids. V was shortened by 0 bases and J by 5 bases, with 10 bases between the two germline ends. Germline lookup yields CDR1 LGHNA and CDR2 YSLEER. The CDR3 DNA is TGCGCCAGCAGCCAAGACTTCGGCCTAACCGGGGAGCTGTTTTTT. Translation: CASSQDFGLTGELFF.

CDR3 nucleotides: TGTGCCTGGTTCTTCCCGGTTCCTGGAAACACCATATATTTT. Translating it yields CAWFFPVPGNTIYF. The genes are TRBV30 and TRBJ1-3; D is ambiguous. The length of the CDR3 is 14 residues. The germline V gene has CDR1 GTSNPN and CDR2 SVGIG (reference sequence). V was trimmed by 5 bases and J by 2 bases, leaving 13 bases between them.

The V call is TRBV7-9, the J call TRBJ1-1; a possible D gene is TRBD1 (5 bases). V gave up 5 bases and J gave up 2 bases, with 9 bases separating them. Per germline, CDR1 SEHNR and CDR2 FQNEAQ (reference sequence). The CDR3 sequence is 13 residues long. The CDR3 spells CASSRQLNTEAFF. CDR3 nucleotides: TGTGCCAGCAGCCGACAGCTCAACACTGAAGCTTTCTTT. Variable domain in full (rest from reference TRBV7-9 and TRBJ1-1): DTGVSQNPRHKITKRGQNVTFRCDPISEHNRLYWYRQTLGQGPEFLTYFQNEAQLEKSRLLSDRFSAERPKGSFSTLEIQRTEQGDSAMYLCASSRQLNTEAFFGQGTRLTVV.

The V and J genes are TRBV6-5 and TRBJ1-2; perhaps TRBD1 as D (6 bases). The CDR3 runs 15 residues. Between the trimmed V and J ends, which lost 6 bases and 4 bases, there was a span of 18 bases. CDR1 MNHEY and CDR2 SVGAGI come from the germline V gene. CDR3 residues: CASRQEGGLGYGYTF. The CDR3 nucleotides read TGTGCCAGCAGACAGGAGGGGGGGCTCGGCTATGGCTACACCTTC.

CDR3: CASSPNTGTGGDEQYF. DNA for the CDR3: TGTGCCAGCTCACCTAATACCGGGACAGGGGGCGACGAGCAGTACTTC. The chain joins TRBV18 to TRBJ2-7; 12 positions agree with TRBD1. Germline V lookup: CDR1 KGHSH, CDR2 LQKENI. J gave up 5 bases and V 3 bases, and 8 bases lay outside the gene matches. The CDR3 loop spans 16 amino acids.